This entry describes one T cell receptor (beta chain). TCRdb re-derived calls from the 5' RACE reads in MiXCR, one entry per CDR3 protein. The sample lists about 50,000 distinct CDR3 sequences; about a sixth were seen once. The CDR3 runs to 13 residues. The V gene lost 0 bases and the J gene lost 2 bases, with 5 bases spanning the gap. Looked up from germline, CDR1 is SGHNT and CDR2 is YYREEE (reference sequence). Sequencing input: naive CD4+ T cells sorted from blood. Subset reported: naive CD4+ T cells, CD4+CD45RA+CD25-. The TCR sequence derives from a female donor with breast cancer. V and J are TRBV5-4 and TRBJ1-1; no firm D call. The CDR3 DNA is TGTGCCAGCAGCTTGGGTGCAAACACTGAAGCTTTCTTT. This translates into CASSLGANTEAFF.